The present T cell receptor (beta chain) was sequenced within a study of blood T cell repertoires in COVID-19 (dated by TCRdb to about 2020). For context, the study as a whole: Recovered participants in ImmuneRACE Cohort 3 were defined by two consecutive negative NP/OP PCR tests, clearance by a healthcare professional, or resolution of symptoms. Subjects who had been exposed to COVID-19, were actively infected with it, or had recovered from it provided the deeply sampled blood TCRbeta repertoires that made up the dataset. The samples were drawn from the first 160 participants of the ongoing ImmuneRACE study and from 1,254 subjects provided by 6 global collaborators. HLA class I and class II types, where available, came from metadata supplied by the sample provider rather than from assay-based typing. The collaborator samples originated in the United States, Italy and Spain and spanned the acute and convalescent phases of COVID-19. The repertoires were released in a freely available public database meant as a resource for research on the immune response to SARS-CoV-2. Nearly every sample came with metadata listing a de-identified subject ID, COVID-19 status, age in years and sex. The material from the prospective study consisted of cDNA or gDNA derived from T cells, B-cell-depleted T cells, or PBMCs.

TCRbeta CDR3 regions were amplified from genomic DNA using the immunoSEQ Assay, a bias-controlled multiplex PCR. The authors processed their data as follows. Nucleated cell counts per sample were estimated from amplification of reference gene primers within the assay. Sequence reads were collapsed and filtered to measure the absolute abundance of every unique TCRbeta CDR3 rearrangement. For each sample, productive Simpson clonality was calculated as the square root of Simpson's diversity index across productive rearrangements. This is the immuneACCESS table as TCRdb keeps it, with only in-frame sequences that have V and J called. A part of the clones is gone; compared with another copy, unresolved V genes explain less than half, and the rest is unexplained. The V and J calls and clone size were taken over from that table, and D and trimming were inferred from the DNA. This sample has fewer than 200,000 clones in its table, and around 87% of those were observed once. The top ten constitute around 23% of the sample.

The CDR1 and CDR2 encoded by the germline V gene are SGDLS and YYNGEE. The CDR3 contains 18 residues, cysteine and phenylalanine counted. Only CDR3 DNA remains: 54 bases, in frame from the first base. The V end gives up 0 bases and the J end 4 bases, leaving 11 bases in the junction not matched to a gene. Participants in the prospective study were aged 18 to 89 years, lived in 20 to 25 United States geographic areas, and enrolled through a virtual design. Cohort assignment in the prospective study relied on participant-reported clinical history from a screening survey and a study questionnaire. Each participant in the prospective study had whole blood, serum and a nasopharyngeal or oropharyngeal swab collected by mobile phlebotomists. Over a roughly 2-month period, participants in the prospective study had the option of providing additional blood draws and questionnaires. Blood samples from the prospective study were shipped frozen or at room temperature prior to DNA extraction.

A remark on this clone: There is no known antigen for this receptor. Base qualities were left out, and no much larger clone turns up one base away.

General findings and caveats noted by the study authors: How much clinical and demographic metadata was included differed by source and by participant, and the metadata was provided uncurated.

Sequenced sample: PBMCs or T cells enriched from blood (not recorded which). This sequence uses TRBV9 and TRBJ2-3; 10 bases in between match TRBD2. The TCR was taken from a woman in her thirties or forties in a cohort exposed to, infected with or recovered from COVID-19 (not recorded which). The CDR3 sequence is CASSVVSQAGGKSDTQYF. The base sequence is TGTGCCAGCAGCGTAGTTTCCCAAGCGGGGGGGAAATCAGATACGCAGTATTTT.